This T cell receptor beta chain was documented in a study of Ad26.COV2.S vaccination and SARS-CoV-2 variants. Background on the study: A participant enrolled in the COV1001 Ad26.COV2.S trial arm provided the sample. General study results and limits: Placebo recipients and vaccine recipients were similar in non-spike TCR breadth. Responses of spike-specific T cells (both CD8+ and CD4+) reportedly showed substantial breadth after vaccination.

Sequencing used immunoSEQ multiplex PCR; TCRdb keeps in-frame clones, though not all of them. The table lists 500,000 or so clones, around 85% of them singletons, with 9.5% to 15% in the top ten. Trimming stripped 3 bases from V and 9 bases from J, with 12 bases between. CDR3 length: 13 residues. The germline gives CDR1 MNHEY, CDR2 SMNVEV (reference sequence). As for treatment: around 19 received Ad26.COV2.S at low or high dose, single or two shots; several received placebo; per-sample allocation not given. Day 63 after the first vaccine or placebo injection was the time point for sampling. The donor's status was that of an adult aged 18-55 years in Boston. Concerning this clone itself: Its antigen is unidentified.

The sequenced sample was peripheral blood, obtained in a trial of Ad26.COV2.S vaccine versus placebo. This sequence originates from a person aged 18 to 59 who received the Ad26.COV2.S COVID-19 vaccine or a placebo. This chain links TRBV27 with TRBJ2-1; D assignment may be TRBD1 or TRBD2 (5 bases each). CDR3 protein: CASSFVRGGEQFF. The CDR3 DNA reads as TGTGCCAGCAGTTTTGTGAGGGGTGGTGAGCAGTTCTTC.